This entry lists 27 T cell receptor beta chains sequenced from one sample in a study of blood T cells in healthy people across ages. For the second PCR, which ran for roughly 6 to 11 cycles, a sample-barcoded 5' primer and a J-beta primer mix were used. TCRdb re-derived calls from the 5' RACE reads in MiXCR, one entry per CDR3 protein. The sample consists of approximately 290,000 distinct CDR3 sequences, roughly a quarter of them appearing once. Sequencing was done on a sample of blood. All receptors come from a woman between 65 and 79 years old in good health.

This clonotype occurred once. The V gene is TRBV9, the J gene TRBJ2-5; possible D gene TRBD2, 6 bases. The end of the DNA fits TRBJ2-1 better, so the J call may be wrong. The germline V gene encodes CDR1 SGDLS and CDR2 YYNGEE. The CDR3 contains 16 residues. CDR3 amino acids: CASSGMGGSGVNEQFF. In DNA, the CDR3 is TGTGCCAGCAGCGGAATGGGAGGTAGCGGAGTCAATGAGCAGTTCTTC.

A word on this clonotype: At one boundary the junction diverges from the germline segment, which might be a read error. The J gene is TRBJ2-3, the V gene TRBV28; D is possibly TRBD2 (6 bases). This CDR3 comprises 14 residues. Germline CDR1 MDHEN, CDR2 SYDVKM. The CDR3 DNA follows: TGTGCCAGCAGCACGATAGCGGAAACAGATGCGCAGTATTTT. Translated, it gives CASSTIAETDAQYF.

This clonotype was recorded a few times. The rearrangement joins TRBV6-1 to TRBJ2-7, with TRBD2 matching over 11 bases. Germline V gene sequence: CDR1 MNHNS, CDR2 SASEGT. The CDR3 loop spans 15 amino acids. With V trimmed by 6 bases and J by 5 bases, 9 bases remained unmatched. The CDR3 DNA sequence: TGTGCCAGCAGGCGCACTAGCGGGAGTTTCGACGAGCAGTACTTC. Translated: CASRRTSGSFDEQYF.

The CDR3 region is CSAPDRGSYNSPLHF. The CDR3 bases are TGCAGTGCCCCGGACAGGGGGTCCTATAATTCACCCCTCCACTTT. This chain connects TRBV20-1 to TRBJ1-6, with TRBD1 identical over 10 bases. Looked up from germline, CDR1 is DFQATT and CDR2 is SNEGSKA (reference sequence). The ends lost 6 bases at V and 1 base at J; junction bases unmatched: 3. The CDR3 is 15 residues long.

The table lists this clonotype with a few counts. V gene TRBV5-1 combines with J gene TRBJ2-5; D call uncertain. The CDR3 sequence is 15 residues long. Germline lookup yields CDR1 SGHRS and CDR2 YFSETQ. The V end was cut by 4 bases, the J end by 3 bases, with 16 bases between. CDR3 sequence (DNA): TGCGCCAGCAGCGCGGACGGGCATGGGGAAGAGACCCAGTACTTC. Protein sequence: CASSADGHGEETQYF.

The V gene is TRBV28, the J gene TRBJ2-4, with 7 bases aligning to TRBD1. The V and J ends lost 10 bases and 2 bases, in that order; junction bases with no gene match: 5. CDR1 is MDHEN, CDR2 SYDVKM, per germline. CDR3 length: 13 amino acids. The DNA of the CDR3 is TGTGCCACCAGACAGGGCTCCAAAAACATTCAGTACTTC. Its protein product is CATRQGSKNIQYF.

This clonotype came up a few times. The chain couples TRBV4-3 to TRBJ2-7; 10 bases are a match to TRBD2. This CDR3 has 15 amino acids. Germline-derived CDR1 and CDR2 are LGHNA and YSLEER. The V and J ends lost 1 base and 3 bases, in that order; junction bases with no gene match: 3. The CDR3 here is CASSQVGTSDYEQYF. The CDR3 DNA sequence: TGCGCCAGCAGCCAAGTCGGGACTAGCGACTACGAGCAGTACTTC.

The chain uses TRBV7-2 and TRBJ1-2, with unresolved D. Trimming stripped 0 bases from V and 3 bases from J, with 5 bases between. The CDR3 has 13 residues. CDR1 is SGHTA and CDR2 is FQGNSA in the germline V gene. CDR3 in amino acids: CASSLAGHYGYTF. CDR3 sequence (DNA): TGTGCCAGCAGCTTAGCAGGGCACTATGGCTACACCTTC.

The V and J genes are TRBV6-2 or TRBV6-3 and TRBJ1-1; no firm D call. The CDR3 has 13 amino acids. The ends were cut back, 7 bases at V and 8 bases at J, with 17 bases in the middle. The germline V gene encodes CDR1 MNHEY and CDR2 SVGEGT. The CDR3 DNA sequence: TGTGCCAGCACCTACTACGGAGAAAAGGAAGCTTTCTTT. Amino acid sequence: CASTYYGEKEAFF.

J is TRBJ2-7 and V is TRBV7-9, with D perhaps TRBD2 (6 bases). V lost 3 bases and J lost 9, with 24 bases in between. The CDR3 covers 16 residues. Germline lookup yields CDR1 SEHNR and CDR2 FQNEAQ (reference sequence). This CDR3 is CASSFAPGLNCSGQYF. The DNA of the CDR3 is TGTGCCAGCAGCTTTGCACCGGGACTCAACTGTTCAGGGCAGTACTTC.

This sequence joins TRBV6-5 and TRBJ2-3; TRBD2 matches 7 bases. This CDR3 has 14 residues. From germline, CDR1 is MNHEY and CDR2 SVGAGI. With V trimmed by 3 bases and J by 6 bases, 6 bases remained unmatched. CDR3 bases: TGTGCCAGCAGTTATCGAAGCGGGGTCGATACGCAGTATTTT. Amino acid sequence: CASSYRSGVDTQYF.

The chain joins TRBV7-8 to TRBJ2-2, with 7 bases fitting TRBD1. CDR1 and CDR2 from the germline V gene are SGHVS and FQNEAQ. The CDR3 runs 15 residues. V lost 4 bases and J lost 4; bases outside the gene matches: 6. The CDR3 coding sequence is TGTGCCAGCAGCTCGGGACAGACAATCACCGGGGAGCTGTTTTTT. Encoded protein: CASSSGQTITGELFF.

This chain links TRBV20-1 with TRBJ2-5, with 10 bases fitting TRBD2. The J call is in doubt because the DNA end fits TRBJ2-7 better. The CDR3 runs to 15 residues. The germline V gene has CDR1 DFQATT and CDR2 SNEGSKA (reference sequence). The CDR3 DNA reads TGCAGTGCTAGGACCCCTAGCGGGGGAGTCTACGAGCAGTACTTC. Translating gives CSARTPSGGVYEQYF.

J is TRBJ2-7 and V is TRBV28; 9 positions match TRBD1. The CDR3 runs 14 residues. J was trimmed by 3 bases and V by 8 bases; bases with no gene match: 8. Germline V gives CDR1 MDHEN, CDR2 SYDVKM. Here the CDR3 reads CASVTGGLGYEQYF. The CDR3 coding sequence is TGTGCCAGCGTAACAGGGGGCCTTGGCTACGAGCAGTACTTC.

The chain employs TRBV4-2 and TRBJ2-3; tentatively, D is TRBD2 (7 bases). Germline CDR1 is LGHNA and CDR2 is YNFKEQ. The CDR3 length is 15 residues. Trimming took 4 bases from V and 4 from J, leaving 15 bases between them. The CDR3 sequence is CASSLLEGGADTQYF. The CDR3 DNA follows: TGTGCCAGCAGCCTCCTCGAGGGGGGGGCAGATACGCAGTATTTT.

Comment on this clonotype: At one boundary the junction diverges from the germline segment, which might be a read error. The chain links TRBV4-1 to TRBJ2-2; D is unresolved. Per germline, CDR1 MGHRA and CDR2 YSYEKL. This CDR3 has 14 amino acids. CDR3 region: CASSQEYNTGELFF. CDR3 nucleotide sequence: TGCGCCAGTAGCCAAGAGTATAACACCGGGGAGCTGTTTTTT.

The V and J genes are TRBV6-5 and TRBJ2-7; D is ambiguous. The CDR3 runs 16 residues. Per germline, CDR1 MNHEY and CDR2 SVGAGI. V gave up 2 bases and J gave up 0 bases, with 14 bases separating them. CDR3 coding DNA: TGTGCCAGCAGTTACACGGGTCACCGCTACTCCTACGAGCAGTACTTC. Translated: CASSYTGHRYSYEQYF.

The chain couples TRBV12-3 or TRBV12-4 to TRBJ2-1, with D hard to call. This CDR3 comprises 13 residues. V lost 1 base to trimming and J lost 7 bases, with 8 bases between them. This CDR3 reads CASSLGDWNEQFF. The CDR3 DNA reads TGTGCCAGCAGTTTAGGGGATTGGAATGAGCAGTTCTTC.

CDR3 DNA: TGTGCCAGCAGCCTACGGCAGGGGGAGTCTGGAAACACCATATATTTT. This codes for CASSLRQGESGNTIYF. V gene TRBV7-8 combines with J gene TRBJ1-3, with 7 bases identical to TRBD1. Germline CDR1 and CDR2: SGHVS and FQNEAQ. After removal of 5 bases from V and 1 base from J, the junction contained 8 bases not matched to a gene. CDR3 length: 16 amino acids. Looking up the rest from reference TRBV7-8 and TRBJ1-3 gives the full variable domain: GAGVSQSPRYKVAKRGQDVALRCDPISGHVSLFWYQQALGQGPEFLTYFQNEAQLDKSGLPSDRFFAERPEGSVSTLKIQRTQQEDSAVYLCASSLRQGESGNTIYFGEGSWLTVV.

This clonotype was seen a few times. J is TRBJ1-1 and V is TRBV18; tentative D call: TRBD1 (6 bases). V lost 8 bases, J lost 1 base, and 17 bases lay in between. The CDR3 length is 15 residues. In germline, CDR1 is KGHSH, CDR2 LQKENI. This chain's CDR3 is CASALGAAGNTEAFF. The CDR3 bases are TGTGCCAGCGCCCTGGGGGCGGCCGGGAACACTGAAGCTTTCTTT.

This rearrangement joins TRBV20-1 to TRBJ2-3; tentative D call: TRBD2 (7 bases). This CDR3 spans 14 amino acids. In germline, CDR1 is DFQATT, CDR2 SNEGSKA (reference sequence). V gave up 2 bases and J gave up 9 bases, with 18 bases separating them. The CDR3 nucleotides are TGCAGTGCTAGACAAGGCGGGAGAGGGGGGACGCAGTATTTT. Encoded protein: CSARQGGRGGTQYF.

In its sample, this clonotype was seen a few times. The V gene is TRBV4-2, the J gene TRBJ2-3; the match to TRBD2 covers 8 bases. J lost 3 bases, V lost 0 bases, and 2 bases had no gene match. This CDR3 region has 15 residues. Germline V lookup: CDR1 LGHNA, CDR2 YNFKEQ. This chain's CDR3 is CASSQEREETDTQYF. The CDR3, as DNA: TGTGCCAGCAGCCAAGAGCGGGAGGAAACAGATACGCAGTATTTT.

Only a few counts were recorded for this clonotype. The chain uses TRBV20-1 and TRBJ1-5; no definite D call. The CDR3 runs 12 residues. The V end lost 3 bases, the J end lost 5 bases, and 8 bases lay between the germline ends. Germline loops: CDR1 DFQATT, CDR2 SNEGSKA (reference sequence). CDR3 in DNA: TGCAGTGCTAGCCCCGGGCATCAGCCCCAGCATTTT. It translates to CSASPGHQPQHF.

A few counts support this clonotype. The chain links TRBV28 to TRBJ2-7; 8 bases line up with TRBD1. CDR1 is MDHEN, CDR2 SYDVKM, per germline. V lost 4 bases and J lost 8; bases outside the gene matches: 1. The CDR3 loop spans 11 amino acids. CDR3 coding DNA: TGTGCCAGCAGTTGGACAGGGAAGCAGTACTTC. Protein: CASSWTGKQYF.

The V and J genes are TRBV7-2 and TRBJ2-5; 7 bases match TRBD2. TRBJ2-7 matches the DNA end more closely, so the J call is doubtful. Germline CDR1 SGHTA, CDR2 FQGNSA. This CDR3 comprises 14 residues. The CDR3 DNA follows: TGTGCCAGCAGCCCCCCGACTAGCTACCACGAGCAGTACTTC. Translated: CASSPPTSYHEQYF.

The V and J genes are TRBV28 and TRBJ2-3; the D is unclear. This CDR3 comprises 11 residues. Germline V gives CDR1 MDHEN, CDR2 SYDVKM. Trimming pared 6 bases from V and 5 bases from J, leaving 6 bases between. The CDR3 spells CASRWEDTQYF. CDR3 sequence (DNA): TGTGCCAGCAGATGGGAAGATACGCAGTATTTT.

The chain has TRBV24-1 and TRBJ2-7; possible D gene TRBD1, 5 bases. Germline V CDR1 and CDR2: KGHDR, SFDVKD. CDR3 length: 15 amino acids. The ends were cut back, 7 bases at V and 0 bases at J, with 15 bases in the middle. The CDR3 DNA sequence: TGTGCCACCAGAGATATTTACAGGACCTCCTACGAGCAGTACTTC. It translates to CATRDIYRTSYEQYF.